This T cell receptor beta chain came from a study of T cells after yellow fever vaccination. Study information: Preparation of the low-cell-number fractions used SMART-Seq v4 Ultra Low Input.

This clonotype was seen many times. Via MiXCR, TCRdb re-called the 5' RACE reads, giving one row per CDR3 protein. The data show 110,000 or so distinct CDR3 sequences, roughly 7.9% seen once. This CDR3 comprises 16 residues. Germline V gene lookup returns CDR1 SNHLY and CDR2 FYNNEI. After removal of 4 bases from V and 0 bases from J, the junction contained 3 bases not matched to a gene. The rearrangement joins TRBV2 to TRBJ1-6, with 7 bases aligning to TRBD1. Sequenced material: CD4+ T cells sorted from PBMCs, taken roughly 45 days after the first yellow fever vaccination. The TCR comes from a man younger than 30 who received the YFV17D yellow fever vaccine. The CDR3 DNA reads TGTGCCAGCAGTGGGGGACAGAGCTCCTATAATTCACCCCTCCACTTT. This sequence encodes CASSGGQSSYNSPLHF.